A single sample gave rise to the 30 T cell receptor beta chains below, sequenced in a study of blood T cell repertoires in COVID-19. Assay: immunoSEQ multiplex PCR; the TCRdb copy retains only in-frame clones and omits some. The sample lists approximately 74,000 clones, approximately 80% occurring once. The specimen sequenced was peripheral blood. The receptors derive from an elderly man with active or convalescent COVID-19.

The table lists this clone with a few counts. The V call is TRBV5-1, the J call TRBJ2-3; 9 nucleotides match TRBD1. V shed 4 bases, J shed 7 bases, and the junction held 7 bases outside the gene matches. The length of the CDR3 is 14 residues. Germline V lookup: CDR1 SGHRS, CDR2 YFSETQ. The CDR3 sequence: CASSEGQGRNTQYF. The CDR3 region has the DNA TGCGCCAGCAGCGAAGGACAGGGGAGGAATACGCAGTATTTT.

The V gene is TRBV3-1 (or the pseudogene TRBV3-2), the J gene TRBJ2-1, with TRBD1 matching over 9 bases. Germline V gives CDR1 LGHDT, CDR2 YNNKEL (reference sequence). J lost 7 bases, V lost 0 bases, and 4 bases had no gene match. This CDR3 spans 15 amino acids. DNA for the CDR3: TGTGCCAGCAGCCAAGATAACAGGGGGCAAAATGAGCAGTTCTTC. Translated, it gives CASSQDNRGQNEQFF.

The chain uses TRBV7-9 and TRBJ1-3, with D perhaps TRBD1 (5 bases). This CDR3 has 16 residues. Trimming left V 5 bases short and J 0 bases short, with 14 bases between. Germline-derived CDR1 and CDR2 are SEHNR and FQNEAQ (reference sequence). CDR3 nucleotide sequence: TGTGCCAGCAGCCTACCGGGACTCCTCTCTGGAAACACCATATATTTT. Protein sequence: CASSLPGLLSGNTIYF.

This chain links TRBV7-2 with TRBJ1-6; D is perhaps TRBD1 (5 bases). V shed 0 bases and J shed 9 bases, with 12 bases lying between them. CDR3 length: 15 residues. Germline loops: CDR1 SGHTA, CDR2 FQGNSA. This CDR3 reads CASSLAHRGTSPLHF. CDR3 nucleotide sequence: TGTGCCAGCAGCTTAGCGCACCGGGGGACTTCACCCCTCCACTTT.

This clone showed up just a few times. The genes are TRBV27 and TRBJ2-3; the match to TRBD2 covers 9 bases. The CDR3 covers 15 residues. Germline V gene data show CDR1 as MNHEY and CDR2 as SMNVEV (reference sequence). J lost 4 bases, V lost 3 bases, and 5 bases had no gene match. CDR3 nucleotide sequence: TGTGCCAGCAGTTTTGCACTAGCGGGCGCAGATACGCAGTATTTT. As protein: CASSFALAGADTQYF.

The chain uses TRBV5-1 and TRBJ2-1, with a weak D call TRBD2 (6 bases). V lost 4 bases and J 4 bases, leaving 12 bases between the germline ends. The germline V gene has CDR1 SGHRS and CDR2 YFSETQ. The CDR3 is 14 amino acids. DNA for the CDR3: TGCGCCAGCAGCGCGGCGGGGTTATACAATGAGCAGTTCTTC. Translated: CASSAAGLYNEQFF.

V gene TRBV15 combines with J gene TRBJ1-5; D may be TRBD1 (5 bases). This CDR3 region has 14 residues. The germline V gene encodes CDR1 LNHNV and CDR2 YYDKDF (reference sequence). Deletions cut 4 bases from V and 4 bases from J, with 11 bases between. The CDR3 DNA sequence: TGTGCCACCAGCACCCCGACAGCGAATCAGCCCCAGCATTTT. Protein: CATSTPTANQPQHF.

The rearrangement links TRBV5-1 to TRBJ1-3, with 8 bases identical to TRBD1. Looked up from germline, CDR1 is SGHRS and CDR2 is YFSETQ. The J segment lost 4 bases and the V segment lost 0 bases, leaving 12 bases of the junction unmatched. This CDR3 spans 18 amino acids. As DNA, the CDR3 is TGCGCCAGCAGCTTGGGGGGAAGGAGACAGGGGAGCGGAAACACCATATATTTT. Its protein product is CASSLGGRRQGSGNTIYF.

V is TRBV27 and J is TRBJ1-1; D not resolved. Germline assignment: CDR1 MNHEY and CDR2 SMNVEV (reference sequence). The V end was cut by 3 bases, the J end by 5 bases, with 13 bases between. This CDR3 is 14 amino acids long. The chain's CDR3 is CASSFWPGGTEAFF. CDR3 bases: TGTGCCAGCAGTTTTTGGCCCGGAGGGACTGAAGCTTTCTTT.

This sequence joins TRBV2 and TRBJ2-3; tentatively, D is TRBD1 (6 bases). This CDR3 has 12 amino acids. The ends were cut back, 6 bases at V and 5 bases at J, with 9 bases in the middle. The germline V gene encodes CDR1 SNHLY and CDR2 FYNNEI. CDR3 sequence reads: CASRGALDTQYF. The CDR3 DNA is TGTGCCAGCAGGGGGGCGTTAGATACGCAGTATTTT.

The chain employs TRBV28 and TRBJ1-1; a weak D match, TRBD1 (6 bases). Trimming took 2 bases from V and 4 from J, leaving 14 bases between them. Germline values: CDR1 MDHEN, CDR2 SYDVKM. This CDR3 comprises 15 residues. The CDR3 DNA follows: TGTGCCAGCAGTTTAGGGGGCAGGGGTTCCACTGAAGCTTTCTTT. Translating it yields CASSLGGRGSTEAFF.

This clone was seen a few times. The gene calls are TRBV6-1 and TRBJ2-5; 7 nucleotides align to TRBD2. V lost 4 bases to trimming and J lost 4 bases; unmatched junction nucleotides: 15. Germline CDR1 and CDR2: MNHNS and SASEGT. CDR3 length: 17 residues. The CDR3 nucleotides read TGTGCCAGCAGTGTATTCGGCCCTCGACTAGCTCGAGAGACCCAGTACTTC. Translated, it gives CASSVFGPRLARETQYF.

V gene TRBV6-6 combines with J gene TRBJ2-2; weak D call: TRBD2 (6 bases). The length of the CDR3 is 15 residues. V lost 8 bases to trimming and J lost 6 bases, with 19 bases between them. Looked up from germline, CDR1 is MNHNY and CDR2 is SVGAGI (reference sequence). The CDR3 here is CASQGRNPRAGELFF. In nucleotides, the CDR3 is TGTGCCAGCCAAGGGAGGAACCCGAGGGCCGGGGAGCTGTTTTTT.

The gene calls are TRBV12-5 and TRBJ1-1; D not resolved. CDR1 is LGHNT and CDR2 is FRNRAP in the germline V gene. This CDR3 has 13 amino acids. Trimming took 6 bases from V and 0 from J, leaving 8 bases between them. In DNA form, the CDR3 reads TGTGCTAGTGGCCTCTTCTTGAACACTGAAGCTTTCTTT. Its protein is CASGLFLNTEAFF.

This sequence joins TRBV7-2 and TRBJ1-5, with D unresolved. V dropped 3 bases and J dropped 6 bases, with 15 bases sitting between them. CDR1 is SGHTA, CDR2 FQGNSA, per germline. The CDR3 has 15 amino acids. CDR3 DNA sequence: TGTGCCAGCAGCTTTGGGCAGGAACGTGGTCAGCCCCAGCATTTT. It translates to CASSFGQERGQPQHF. The full variable domain, in which reference TRBV7-2 and TRBJ1-5 provide the parts outside the CDR3, is GAGVSQSPSNKVTEKGKDVELRCDPISGHTALYWYRQSLGQGLEFLIYFQGNSAPDKSGLPSDRFSAERTGGSVSTLTIQRTQQEDSAVYLCASSFGQERGQPQHFGDGTRLSIL.

This sequence joins TRBV6-1 and TRBJ2-7, with D unclear. Trimming left V 2 bases short and J 0 bases short, with 8 bases between. This CDR3 spans 14 amino acids. CDR1 is MNHNS, CDR2 SASEGT, per germline. The CDR3: CASSEMWSSYEQYF. CDR3 sequence (DNA): TGTGCCAGCAGTGAAATGTGGAGCTCCTACGAGCAGTACTTC.

The chain carries TRBV5-1 and TRBJ1-2, with D maybe TRBD1 (5 bases). V gave up 6 bases and J gave up 7 bases, with 22 bases separating them. Germline values: CDR1 SGHRS, CDR2 YFSETQ. This CDR3 is built from 15 residues. CDR3 residues: CASKGDILYQGGYTF. CDR3 DNA: TGCGCCAGCAAAGGGGATATCCTCTATCAGGGTGGCTACACCTTC.

The chain employs TRBV6-6 and TRBJ1-5; D remains ambiguous. The germline V gene has CDR1 MNHNY and CDR2 SVGAGI (reference sequence). CDR3 length equals 13 residues. V gave up 4 bases and J gave up 2 bases, with 6 bases separating them. The CDR3 reads CASSLVRNQPQHF. In nucleotides, the CDR3 is TGTGCCAGCAGTTTAGTCCGCAATCAGCCCCAGCATTTT.

CDR3 nucleotides: TGTGCCAGCAGTCAAGACAGGGGGTGGAATTCACCCCTCCACTTT. This gives the protein CASSQDRGWNSPLHF. The rearrangement joins TRBV25-1 to TRBJ1-6; the match to TRBD1 covers 9 bases. The CDR3 length is 15 residues. Germline CDR1 reads MGHDK; CDR2 reads SYGVNS. Trimming cost V 5 bases and J 7 bases; bases outside gene matches: 6.

This clone has more than one count but fewer than ten. The chain couples TRBV19 to TRBJ1-1, with a weak D call TRBD1 (6 bases). Between the trimmed V and J ends, which lost 4 bases and 0 bases, there was a span of 9 bases. This CDR3 comprises 14 residues. Germline CDR1 reads LNHDA; CDR2 reads SQIVND (reference sequence). The CDR3 nucleotides are TGTGCCAGTAGTAACGACAGGTTGAACACTGAAGCTTTCTTT. Translation gives CASSNDRLNTEAFF.

The V and J genes are TRBV7-9 and TRBJ2-7, with 8 bases identical to TRBD1. Per germline, CDR1 SEHNR and CDR2 FQNEAQ (reference sequence). This CDR3 spans 13 amino acids. The V gene end was trimmed by 5 bases and the J gene end by 1 base; junction bases not matched to a gene: 1. This CDR3 is CASSDRGSYEQYF. CDR3 sequence (DNA): TGTGCCAGCAGCGACAGGGGATCCTACGAGCAGTACTTC.

The chain joins TRBV7-2 to TRBJ1-2; no reliable D call. This CDR3 is built from 14 residues. V shed 4 bases and J shed 0 bases, with 9 bases lying between them. Per the germline V gene, CDR1 is SGHTA and CDR2 is FQGNSA. This chain's CDR3 is CASSSSTTNYGYTF. In DNA, the CDR3 is TGTGCCAGCAGCTCCTCAACAACTAACTATGGCTACACCTTC.

This clone was found once. J is TRBJ2-3 and V is TRBV7-2, with unresolved D. The CDR3 extends over 14 amino acids. Trimming took off 1 base at V and 2 bases at J, with 7 bases between the two ends. Germline-derived CDR1 and CDR2 are SGHTA and FQGNSA. The CDR3 region is CASSLGAATDTQYF. Written as DNA, the CDR3 is TGTGCCAGCAGCTTAGGGGCAGCCACAGATACGCAGTATTTT. Variable domain in full (rest from reference TRBV7-2 and TRBJ2-3): GAGVSQSPSNKVTEKGKDVELRCDPISGHTALYWYRQSLGQGLEFLIYFQGNSAPDKSGLPSDRFSAERTGGSVSTLTIQRTQQEDSAVYLCASSLGAATDTQYFGPGTRLTVL.

This chain joins TRBV5-1 and TRBJ1-1; tentatively, D is TRBD1 (6 bases). V lost 0 bases, J lost 3 bases, and 12 bases lay in between. Per germline, CDR1 SGHRS and CDR2 YFSETQ. CDR3 length: 15 amino acids. The DNA of the CDR3 is TGCGCCAGCAGCTTGGCATTACAGGGTGACACTGAAGCTTTCTTT. It translates to CASSLALQGDTEAFF.

This chain's CDR3 is CASSRGGTGELFF. CDR3 DNA sequence: TGTGCCAGCAGCCGGGGGGGCACCGGGGAGCTGTTTTTT. This rearrangement joins TRBV7-9 to TRBJ2-2; 8 bases agree with TRBD2. The ends lost 5 bases at V and 4 bases at J; junction bases unmatched: 0. This CDR3 has 13 amino acids. The germline gives CDR1 SEHNR, CDR2 FQNEAQ (reference sequence). The whole variable domain, remainder taken from reference TRBV7-9 and TRBJ2-2, is DTGVSQNPRHKITKRGQNVTFRCDPISEHNRLYWYRQTLGQGPEFLTYFQNEAQLEKSRLLSDRFSAERPKGSFSTLEIQRTEQGDSAMYLCASSRGGTGELFFGEGSRLTVL.

V gene TRBV18 combines with J gene TRBJ2-1; a weak D match, TRBD2 (7 bases). The CDR3 length is 15 residues. CDR1 is KGHSH and CDR2 is LQKENI in the germline V gene. Trimming pared 3 bases from V and 12 bases from J, leaving 21 bases between. DNA for the CDR3: TGTGCCAGCTCACCTGCGACCCACAAGGGGGGGAGGCAGTTCTTC. It encodes CASSPATHKGGRQFF.

There are a few counts of this clone. The chain carries TRBV5-1 and TRBJ2-2; 10 nucleotides line up with TRBD2. CDR3 length equals 15 residues. The ends lost 0 bases at V and 6 bases at J; junction bases unmatched: 2. Germline CDR1 is SGHRS and CDR2 is YFSETQ. The CDR3 loop reads CASSLGLAGAGELFF. Here the CDR3 DNA reads TGCGCCAGCAGCTTGGGGCTAGCGGGGGCCGGGGAGCTGTTTTTT.

The chain carries TRBV18 and TRBJ2-7; tentative D call: TRBD1 (6 bases). Between the trimmed V and J ends, which lost 3 bases and 3 bases, there was a span of 12 bases. The CDR3 is 14 amino acids. Germline CDR1 reads KGHSH; CDR2 reads LQKENI. CDR3 DNA: TGTGCCAGCTCACCTTCTCAGGGGAACTACGAGCAGTACTTC. It specifies CASSPSQGNYEQYF.

This clone was seen once. V and J are TRBV19 and TRBJ2-7, with 10 bases fitting TRBD1. CDR1 and CDR2 (germline): LNHDA, SQIVND (reference sequence). The CDR3 totals 15 residues. The V gene end was trimmed by 5 bases and the J gene end by 9 bases; junction bases not matched to a gene: 13. Here the CDR3 DNA reads TGTGCCAGTAGTCCCCCCGGGACAGGGGCTGCATGGCAGTACTTC. It encodes CASSPPGTGAAWQYF.

J is TRBJ2-1 and V is TRBV19, with 8 bases lining up with TRBD2. J was trimmed by 4 bases and V by 2 bases; bases with no gene match: 4. Per the germline V gene, CDR1 is LNHDA and CDR2 is SQIVND (reference sequence). CDR3 length: 15 residues. Here the CDR3 reads CASSIPGGVYNEQFF. The CDR3 coding sequence is TGTGCCAGTAGTATACCCGGGGGGGTGTACAATGAGCAGTTCTTC.